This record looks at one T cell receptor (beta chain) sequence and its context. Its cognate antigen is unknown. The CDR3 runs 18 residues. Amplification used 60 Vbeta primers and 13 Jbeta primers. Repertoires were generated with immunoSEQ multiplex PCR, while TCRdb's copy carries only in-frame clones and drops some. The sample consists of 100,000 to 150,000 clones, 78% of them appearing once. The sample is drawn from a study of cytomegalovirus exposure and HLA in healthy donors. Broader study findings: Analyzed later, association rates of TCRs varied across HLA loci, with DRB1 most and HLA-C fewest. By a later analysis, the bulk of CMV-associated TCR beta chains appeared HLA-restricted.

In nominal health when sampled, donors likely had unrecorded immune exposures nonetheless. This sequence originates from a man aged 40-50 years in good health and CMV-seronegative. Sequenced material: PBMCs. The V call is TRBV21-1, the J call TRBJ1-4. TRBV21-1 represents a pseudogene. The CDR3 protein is CASSKGGLPQPPNEKLFF. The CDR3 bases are TGTGCCAGCAGCAAAGGGGGACTTCCCCAACCTCCTAATGAAAAACTGTTTTTT.